This entry concerns a single T cell receptor beta chain. The source of the sample is a study of technical replicates of blood from a handful of donors. Measured with immunoSEQ multiplex PCR; TCRdb has only the in-frame clones, and not every one. The sample has about 100,000 clones, 95% seen once. The V end lost 0 bases, the J end lost 0 bases, and 15 bases lay between the germline ends. From germline, CDR1 is SNHLY and CDR2 FYNNEI. The CDR3 is made up of 18 amino acids. The chain joins TRBV2 to TRBJ1-5; D might be TRBD1 (5 bases). Sequencing input: T cells isolated from PBMCs. The TCR was taken from a human donor in good health. This CDR3 reads CASSEALQGQTSNQPQHF. In DNA, the CDR3 is TGTGCCAGCAGTGAAGCGCTTCAGGGTCAGACTAGCAATCAGCCCCAGCATTTT.